This T cell receptor (beta chain) was observed in a study of cytomegalovirus exposure and HLA in healthy donors. PCR involved 60 Vbeta and 13 Jbeta primers. Profiling relied on immunoSEQ multiplex PCR, and the TCRdb table lists in-frame clones only, not all of them. This table has under 200,000 clones, 84% appearing once. This clone was recorded a few times. What it binds is not known. This CDR3 is 18 amino acids long. V was clipped by 7 bases and J by 4 bases, with 26 bases between them. CDR1 SNHLY and CDR2 FYNNEI come from the germline V gene. Overall study results and limits: The HLA-A and HLA-B alleles of most subjects were reportedly predicted accurately from TCR beta sequences.

Sequenced sample: PBMCs. The TCR comes from a man aged 50-60 years in good health and CMV-seropositive. The chain has TRBV2 and TRBJ1-5; D might be TRBD1 (5 bases). DNA for the CDR3: TGTGCCAGCACCCAACTGGGACCACGGGGGGTAGAGAATCAGCCCCAGCATTTT. Amino acids: CASTQLGPRGVENQPQHF.